Listed below are T cell receptor beta chains from one sample, sequenced in a study of T cell changes during pregnancy in multiple sclerosis. Clones were sequenced by immunoSEQ multiplex PCR, and TCRdb holds only the in-frame ones, with some missing. This table holds 30,000 to 45,000 clones, 88% found once. The material sequenced was CD4+ T cells from peripheral blood mononuclear cells, taken before pregnancy. These receptor sequences come from a female donor with multiple sclerosis, enrolled in a pregnancy study. Each CDR3 is given with its conserved first and last residue. A D gene is named only where the DNA matches it firmly. Clone size is not always given. Where it is, it says once, few, many or a class for expanded clones.

d_call j_call v_call clone_size cdr3_aa cdr3_nt
TRBD1 TRBJ2-7 TRBV19 NA CASSIGTGDYEQYF TGTGCCAGTAGTATTGGGACAGGCGACTACGAGCAGTACTTC
TRBD1 TRBJ2-7 TRBV2 NA CASGPARGQGGEQYF TGTGCCAGCGGACCTGCCCGCGGACAGGGGGGTGAGCAGTACTTC
NA TRBJ2-3 TRBV2 NA CASKRDTDTQYF TGTGCCAGCAAGAGGGACACAGATACGCAGTATTTT
NA TRBJ1-6 TRBV2 few CASSGATYNSPLHF TGTGCCAGCAGTGGGGCGACCTATAATTCACCCCTCCACTTT
NA TRBJ2-7 TRBV30 NA CAWSVRRPFSYEQYF TGTGCCTGGAGTGTACGGCGGCCATTCTCCTACGAGCAGTACTTC
NA TRBJ2-2 TRBV6-6 NA CATQLAHTGELFF TGTGCCACCCAGCTAGCGCACACCGGGGAGCTGTTTTTT
TRBD2 TRBJ2-7 TRBV19 NA CASSVDGTTFYEQYF TGTGCCAGTAGTGTTGACGGGACTACCTTCTACGAGCAGTACTTC
TRBD2 TRBJ2-3 TRBV10-3 NA CAISGTAGDPDTQYF TGTGCCATCAGTGGTACCGCGGGAGACCCAGATACGCAGTATTTT
TRBD1 TRBJ2-7 TRBV11-3 NA CASSPGTGSSYEQYF TGTGCCAGCAGCCCAGGGACAGGTAGCTCCTACGAGCAGTACTTC
TRBD1 TRBJ2-3 TRBV18 NA CASSPTGGDTQYF TGTGCCAGCTCACCCACAGGGGGAGATACGCAGTATTTT
TRBD1 TRBJ1-3 TRBV27 once CASRPPGQTTSSSGNTIYF TGTGCCAGCAGACCACCGGGACAGACCACCTCGAGCTCTGGAAACACCATATATTTT
NA TRBJ1-2 TRBV6-6 NA CASTEDLYGYTF TGTGCCAGCACCGAGGACTTGTATGGCTACACCTTC
NA TRBJ1-2 TRBV29-1 once CSVESRVATNYGYTF TGCAGCGTTGAGTCGAGGGTAGCTACTAACTATGGCTACACCTTC
NA TRBJ2-5 TRBV10-1 NA CASSETSGETQYF TGCGCCAGCAGTGAGACTAGTGGAGAGACCCAGTACTTC
NA TRBJ2-3 TRBV5-6 NA CASSPDYGGVTDTQYF TGTGCCAGCAGCCCGGATTACGGAGGGGTCACAGATACGCAGTATTTT
NA TRBJ2-7 TRBV6-5 NA CASSYSAAGPYEQYF TGTGCCAGCAGTTACTCGGCCGCAGGGCCCTACGAGCAGTACTTC
TRBD1 TRBJ2-7 TRBV5-6 NA CASSSRDRDYF TGTGCCAGCAGCTCCCGGGACAGGGATTACTTC
TRBD1 TRBJ2-7 TRBV7-3 NA CASPRRQGYSCHEQYF TGTGCCAGCCCGCGCAGACAGGGATACTCCTGCCACGAGCAGTACTTC
NA TRBJ2-1 TRBV5-1 NA CASTPGGYNEQFF TGCGCCAGCACCCCCGGAGGTTACAATGAGCAGTTCTTC
TRBD1 TRBJ1-1 TRBV28 NA CASSLAGDRGLRTEAFF TGTGCCAGCAGTTTGGCTGGGGACAGGGGGCTTCGAACTGAAGCTTTCTTT
NA TRBJ1-3 TRBV28 NA CATTDSGNTIYF TGTGCCACCACTGATTCTGGAAACACCATATATTTT
TRBD1 TRBJ1-1 TRBV30 NA CAWSPGQGTTEAFF TGTGCCTGGAGCCCGGGACAGGGGACCACTGAAGCTTTCTTT
NA TRBJ2-7 TRBV18 NA CASSPGPHEQYF TGTGCCAGCTCACCAGGCCCGCATGAGCAGTACTTC
TRBD1 TRBJ2-3 TRBV30 NA CASKGRGLSTDTQYF TGTGCCTCAAAAGGCAGGGGGCTTAGTACAGATACGCAGTATTTT
NA TRBJ2-5 TRBV5-4 NA CASSKTILLQETQYF TGTGCCAGCAGCAAGACTATACTCTTACAAGAGACCCAGTACTTC
NA TRBJ2-7 TRBV7-8 NA CASSSVAGISPYEQYF TGTGCCAGCAGCTCGGTTGCGGGGATCTCCCCCTACGAGCAGTACTTC
TRBD2 TRBJ2-5 TRBV4-2 NA CASSPWTRGGPQETQYF TGTGCCAGCAGCCCTTGGACGCGGGGGGGTCCGCAAGAGACCCAGTACTTC
NA TRBJ2-7 TRBV5-1 NA CASSLESGSYEQYF TGCGCCAGCAGCTTGGAGTCGGGGAGCTACGAGCAGTACTTC
TRBD2 TRBJ2-7 TRBV5-1 NA CASSRTSGYEQYF TGCGCCAGCAGCCGGACTAGCGGATACGAGCAGTACTTC
TRBD1 TRBJ1-4 TRBV9 few CASSATDRGGEKLFF TGTGCCAGCAGCGCCACGGACAGGGGTGGAGAAAAACTGTTTTTT
TRBD2 TRBJ2-2 TRBV5-4 NA CASSRAAGVYSGELFF TGTGCCAGCTCCCGGGCAGCGGGAGTTTATAGCGGGGAGCTGTTTTTT
TRBD1 TRBJ1-2 TRBV19 NA CASSINGQGAGYTF TGTGCCAGTAGTATAAACGGTCAGGGGGCTGGCTACACCTTC